This T cell receptor beta chain was recorded in a study of shared clonotypes between healthy human individuals. Study as a whole: Three CD4 naive, three CD4 memory, two CD8 naive and one CD8 memory plate were used per donor.

The CDR3 is 14 residues long. Germline CDR1 reads SEHNR; CDR2 reads FQNEAQ (reference sequence). J lost 2 bases, V lost 5 bases, and 5 bases had no gene match. Method: immunoSEQ multiplex PCR; TCRdb's copy keeps in-frame clones and lacks some. The sample yields about 1,500,000 clones, more than 95% seen once. This TCR was recovered from a man aged 25-45 years in good health. Source material: naive CD4+ T cells sorted from blood. The subset is: CD45RA+ positively selected. The chain links TRBV7-9 to TRBJ1-2; 7 nucleotides match TRBD1. CDR3 amino acids: CASSPPGQNYGYTF. The CDR3 DNA follows: TGTGCCAGCAGCCCCCCGGGACAGAACTATGGCTACACCTTC.